The present T cell receptor (beta chain) was sequenced within a study of blood T cell repertoires in COVID-19. Looking at the study overall: Sites in the United States, Italy and Spain provided acute and convalescent COVID-19 samples.

With 4 bases removed from V and 6 bases from J, the gap between germline ends came to 9 bases. The CDR3 extends over 13 amino acids. Repertoires were generated with immunoSEQ multiplex PCR, while TCRdb's copy carries only in-frame clones and drops some. The data show some 130,000 clones, approximately 80% seen once. This clone was detected once. This sequence originates from a human donor in a cohort sampled during active COVID-19. The rearrangement joins TRBV12-3 or TRBV12-4 to TRBJ2-2; D ambiguous. Sequencing was carried out using peripheral blood. The CDR3 DNA is TGTGCCAGCAGTTCACAGACCGCCGGGGAGCTGTTTTTT. Translated, it gives CASSSQTAGELFF.